The sequence of this T cell receptor beta chain was determined in a study of long-term antiretroviral therapy in people with HIV. With survey level as its setting, the immunoSEQ assay was v3.0. Assay used: immunoSEQ multiplex PCR; TCRdb lists only in-frame clones, some missing. The sample records some 36,000 clones, 85% being singletons. Points on this clone: Antigen specificity is unknown.

Held in samples before DNA extraction were roughly 0.95-10 million cryopreserved PBMC. V shed 0 bases and J shed 0 bases, with 8 bases lying between them. Germline V gene sequence: CDR1 MGHRA, CDR2 YSYEKL. The CDR3 has 15 residues. Study observations and caveats: Drawn between the mid-2000s and the late 2010s, the blood was possibly obtained under older ART regimens. Despite increasing after ART, diversity remained lower than that of transplant donor controls.

The source was unsorted PBMCs, collected 2.7 to 2.9 years before starting antiretroviral therapy. The TCR was taken from a woman in her twenties or thirties with HIV. This chain connects TRBV4-1 to TRBJ1-1; D uncertain. The CDR3 DNA reads as TGCGCCAGCAGCCAAGAAGGCGGGGTGAACACTGAAGCTTTCTTT. Protein sequence: CASSQEGGVNTEAFF.